The following is a TCR beta chain sequence with its context. Its target is not known. This record belongs to a study of a mutant IDH1 vaccine in newly diagnosed glioma. Study context: Sex distribution of treated patients was about 62% male and roughly 40% female; mean age was around 42 years. Earlier therapy was either radiotherapy, temozolomide, or both, and most got both.

Assay: immunoSEQ multiplex PCR; the TCRdb copy retains only in-frame clones and omits some. The sample shows some 50,000 clones, roughly 88% of them seen only once. Time point indicated: baseline, week 1 (first vaccination visit). As for treatment: pre-vaccination baseline after standard-of-care therapy. Astrocytomas that were new, WHO grade 3 or 4, IDH1-mutant and ATRX-lost were present in the donors. Study findings and constraints: Pseudoprogression showed no apparent link to changes in top peripheral T cell clonotypes.

V was trimmed by 1 base and J by 4 bases, leaving 13 bases between them. The CDR3 is 15 amino acids. CDR1 is SEHNR and CDR2 is FQNEAQ in the germline V gene (reference sequence). This material consisted of PBMCs, taken from a glioma patient treated with radiotherapy, temozolomide or both. The V and J genes are TRBV7-9 and TRBJ1-1, with D tentatively TRBD1 (6 bases). The clonotype was recovered from a middle-aged man with glioma. The CDR3 DNA reads TGTGCCAGCAGCTTAGTTGGGGGGCTGGGCACTGAAGCTTTCTTT. Translated, it gives CASSLVGGLGTEAFF.